These 9 T cell receptor beta chains came from one sample sequenced in a study of T cell responses to AZD1222 COVID-19 vaccine. This table comes from immunoSEQ multiplex PCR, and its TCRdb copy is limited to in-frame clones, with some not included. Here the sample spans about 100,000 clones, approximately 81% being singletons. The sequenced sample was peripheral blood, obtained on day 0 of AZD1222 vaccination. The receptors stem from an adult in good health.

This clone was recorded once. The J gene is TRBJ2-7, the V gene TRBV5-1, with no clear D. The CDR3 has 14 amino acids. CDR1 is SGHRS, CDR2 YFSETQ, per germline. The V end lost 0 bases, the J end lost 6 bases, and 13 bases lay between the germline ends. CDR3 in amino acids: CASSLVPERPEQYV. CDR3 nucleotide sequence: TGCGCCAGCAGCTTGGTTCCTGAACGGCCCGAGCAGTACGTC.

The chain joins TRBV2 to TRBJ2-5; 10 nucleotides align to TRBD1. Germline lookup yields CDR1 SNHLY and CDR2 FYNNEI. This CDR3 has 15 residues. J gave up 2 bases and V 4 bases, and 4 bases lay outside the gene matches. The CDR3 sequence is CASSADRGPQETQYF. CDR3 DNA: TGTGCCAGCAGTGCCGACAGGGGGCCGCAAGAGACCCAGTACTTC.

The rearrangement uses TRBV15 and TRBJ2-3; TRBD2 matches 8 bases. This CDR3 is built from 18 residues. With 0 bases clipped from V and 1 base from J, the junction kept 9 bases outside the gene matches. Germline CDR1 reads LNHNV; CDR2 reads YYDKDF (reference sequence). The CDR3 spells CATSRDGTRGGRTDTQYF. CDR3 DNA sequence: TGTGCCACCAGCAGAGACGGAACACGGGGGGGACGCACAGATACGCAGTATTTT.

The V and J genes are TRBV5-4 and TRBJ1-1; a possible D gene is TRBD1 (5 bases). V was pared by 4 bases and J by 8 bases, with 18 bases between. Germline loops: CDR1 SGHNT, CDR2 YYREEE (reference sequence). The CDR3 length is 14 residues. This CDR3 is CASSQPGPGGEAFF. Written as DNA, the CDR3 is TGTGCCAGCAGCCAACCTGGGCCCGGGGGAGAAGCTTTCTTT. The complete variable domain, with remaining parts taken from reference TRBV5-4 and TRBJ1-1, reads ETGVTQSPTHLIKTRGQQVTLRCSSQSGHNTVSWYQQALGQGPQFIFQYYREEENGRGNFPPRFSGLQFPNYSSELNVNALELDDSALYLCASSQPGPGGEAFFGQGTRLTVV.

The genes are TRBV18 and TRBJ1-5; 7 nucleotides agree with TRBD1. V lost 2 bases and J lost 9; bases outside the gene matches: 7. The CDR3 runs 14 residues. Germline loops: CDR1 KGHSH, CDR2 LQKENI. CDR3 sequence reads: CASSPEQGSRPQHF. DNA for the CDR3: TGTGCCAGCTCACCAGAACAGGGGTCAAGGCCCCAGCATTTT.

The chain joins TRBV7-9 to TRBJ2-1; 7 nucleotides match TRBD2. Germline loops: CDR1 SEHNR, CDR2 FQNEAQ (reference sequence). This CDR3 contains 15 residues. After removal of 6 bases from V and 9 bases from J, the junction contained 14 bases not matched to a gene. CDR3 bases: TGTGCCAGCAGGCCTCTAGCGGCCTTAGCGGGTGAGCAGTTCTTC. This encodes CASRPLAALAGEQFF. The full variable domain, with the rest looked up from reference TRBV7-9 and TRBJ2-1, is DTGVSQNPRHKITKRGQNVTFRCDPISEHNRLYWYRQTLGQGPEFLTYFQNEAQLEKSRLLSDRFSAERPKGSFSTLEIQRTEQGDSAMYLCASRPLAALAGEQFFGPGTRLTVL.

The chain employs TRBV4-2 and TRBJ2-5; 8 positions agree with TRBD2. V shed 5 bases, J shed 2 bases, and the junction held 4 bases outside the gene matches. The CDR3 is 14 amino acids. CDR1 LGHNA and CDR2 YNFKEQ come from the germline V gene. CDR3 DNA: TGTGCCAGCAGCGTCACGGGAGGGCAAGAGACCCAGTACTTC. Amino acid sequence: CASSVTGGQETQYF.

The chain has TRBV19 and TRBJ2-3; D gene unclear. The V and J ends lost 0 bases and 5 bases respectively, with 18 bases between them. The CDR3 extends over 17 amino acids. Per the germline V gene, CDR1 is LNHDA and CDR2 is SQIVND (reference sequence). As DNA, the CDR3 is TGTGCCAGTAGTATAGATTCGGACGGAACTCTCGAAGATACGCAGTATTTT. Translating it yields CASSIDSDGTLEDTQYF. Using reference TRBV19 and TRBJ2-3 for the parts outside the CDR3, the full variable domain is DGGITQSPKYLFRKEGQNVTLSCEQNLNHDAMYWYRQDPGQGLRLIYYSQIVNDFQKGDIAEGYSVSREKKESFPLTVTSAQKNPTAFYLCASSIDSDGTLEDTQYFGPGTRLTVL.

V gene TRBV7-2 combines with J gene TRBJ2-7; perhaps D is TRBD1 or TRBD2 (5 bases each). Per germline, CDR1 SGHTA and CDR2 FQGNSA. V was cut by 6 bases and J by 4 bases, with 19 bases left in between. The CDR3 covers 15 residues. The CDR3 region has the DNA TGTGCCAGCAGTTACCTGTCGAGTGGGGGTTACGAGCAGTACTTC. Its protein is CASSYLSSGGYEQYF.